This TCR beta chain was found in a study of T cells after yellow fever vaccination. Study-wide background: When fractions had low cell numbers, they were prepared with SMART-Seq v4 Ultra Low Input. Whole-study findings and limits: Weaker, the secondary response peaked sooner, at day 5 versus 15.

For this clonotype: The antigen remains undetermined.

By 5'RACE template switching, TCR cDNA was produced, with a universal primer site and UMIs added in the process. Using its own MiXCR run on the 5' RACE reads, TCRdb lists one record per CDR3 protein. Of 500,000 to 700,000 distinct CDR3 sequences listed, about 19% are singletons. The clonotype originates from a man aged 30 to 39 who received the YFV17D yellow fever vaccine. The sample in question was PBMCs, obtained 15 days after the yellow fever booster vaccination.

The CDR3 here is CASSLGGGPAEQYF. As DNA, the CDR3 is TGCGCCAGCAGCTTGGGAGGAGGGCCTGCCGAGCAGTACTTC. The chain recombines TRBV5-1 with TRBJ2-7; possible D gene TRBD2, 6 bases. The germline V gene encodes CDR1 SGHRS and CDR2 YFSETQ. This CDR3 is built from 14 residues. The V and J ends lost 0 bases and 6 bases respectively, with 13 bases between them.